This T cell receptor beta chain was identified during a study of T cells after yellow fever vaccination (dated by TCRdb to the late 2010s). Broadly, across the study: Libraries from fractions with low cell numbers were prepared with the SMART-Seq v4 Ultra Low Input RNA kit. Bulk TCR alpha and beta repertoires were sequenced longitudinally to track T-cell clones before and after primary and booster YFV17D yellow fever vaccination. Two healthy male donors made up the cohort, one aged 18 to 29 years and the other aged 30 to 40 years. Blood was drawn at multiple timepoints before and after primary and secondary immunization, with bulk PBMC replicates and cell subsets isolated. Points the paper makes about the study in general: Computational filtering was needed because FACS-sorted repertoires could contain abundant contaminating clonotypes from the bulk population. Because only a couple of donors were included in the study, the extent to which the findings can be generalized is limited. Most clones expanded after primary vaccination (about 95% of CD4 and around nine tenths of CD8) were re-detected after the booster, suggesting that broad memory maintenance occurred. A small fraction of clonotypes appeared in both the CD4 and CD8 compartments, likely as a result of convergent recombination. The secondary T-cell response was found to be weaker but faster than the primary response, with a peak reached on day 5 rather than on day 15.

Synthesis of TCR cDNA relied on 5'RACE template switching, a step that introduced a universal primer site along with unique molecular identifiers. Priming for cDNA synthesis came from both the TCR alpha and TCR beta constant segments. Library amplification used two PCR steps, and the second PCR step added sample barcodes and sequencing adapters. Sequencing of libraries was done on Illumina HiSeq 2500 (2x100 bp) or NovaSeq (2x150 bp). In the source study's methods: Demultiplexing of reads and collapsing into UMI consensus sequences were performed with MIGEC, and V(D)J alignment was carried out with MiXCR. Vaccine-responding clonotypes were identified with edgeR using replicate PBMC samples, with FDR below 0.01 and a log2 fold change above 5 up to day 15 being required. Each bulk clonotype was labeled CD4 or CD8 based on which sequenced repertoire, CD4 or CD8, contained the clonotype at higher abundance. TCRdb handled the public reads itself, with Q25 trimming in fastp and clone calling in MiXCR, and kept productive beta chains. Every entry covers one CDR3 protein and lists the most common genes and DNA from its rows. Clone size and V and J calls follow TCRdb, not the original study. The sample table holds tens of thousands of distinct CDR3 sequences, of which under 8% were seen once. The ten largest clonotypes hold about 40% of the sample.

Reading the label with the study, this specimen's treatment or condition is: live attenuated yellow fever vaccine strain. A standard Ficoll-Paque protocol was used to isolate PBMCs from peripheral blood. Dynabeads CD4 and CD8 positive selection kits were used to isolate the CD4 and CD8 T-cell fractions. RNA was extracted with TriZol from bulk PBMCs, CD4 and CD8 fractions, and dextramer-positive and dextramer-negative fractions. This clonotype has ten or more counts. Its antigen is still unknown. No per-base quality is available; no much larger clone lies one base away. Trimming accounts for 5 bases at V and 2 bases at J, while the number of junction bases matched to no gene is 8. For CDR1 and CDR2, the germline V gene lists SGHVS and FQNEAQ. The CDR3 spans 16 residues, from the cysteine through the phenylalanine. The sequence is cut down to CDR3 DNA, 48 bases in frame from base 1.

The sample here was CD8+ T cells sorted from PBMCs, taken around 45 days after the first yellow fever vaccination. The V and J segments used are TRBV7-8 and TRBJ2-1; TRBD2 agrees with 8 junctional bases. The TCR originated in a man aged 18-30 years who received the YFV17D yellow fever vaccine. The DNA reads TGTGCCAGCAGCCCTTCCAGCGGGGGTGCCTACAATGAGCAGTTCTTC. It translates to CASSPSSGGAYNEQFF.